Listed below are T cell receptor beta chains from one sample, sequenced in a study of blood T cell repertoires in COVID-19. TCRdb's table, derived via immunoSEQ multiplex PCR, lists solely in-frame clones and lacks some. The sample lists approximately 100,000 clones, about 91% occurring once. The sample comprised peripheral blood. The receptors shown here come from a man aged 45 to 65 with acute or convalescent COVID-19. CDR3s include the opening cysteine and the closing phenylalanine or tryptophan. D genes are given only for firm matches. Clone size is not always given. Where it is, it says once, few, many or a class for expanded clones.

cdr3_nt cdr3_aa v_call d_call j_call clone_size
TGTGCCAGCGGGGGGGCACAGTCGCTTTACGAGCAGTACTTC CASGGAQSLYEQYF TRBV7-9 . TRBJ2-7 .
TGTGCCAGCAGCCCAAGGGACAGGGGGTATGGCTACACCTTC CASSPRDRGYGYTF TRBV3-1/TRBV3-2 TRBD1 TRBJ1-2 once
TGTGCCAGCAGTCGACAGGGGGTCTCCTACGAGCAGTACTTC CASSRQGVSYEQYF TRBV27 TRBD1 TRBJ2-7 .
TGTGCCAGCAGCTTAGTCCGGGTAGATAATGAAAAACTGTTTTTT CASSLVRVDNEKLFF TRBV7-8 . TRBJ1-4 .
TGCGCCAGCAGCTTACAGGACACTGAAGCTTTCTTT CASSLQDTEAFF TRBV5-1 . TRBJ1-1 once
TGTGCCAGCAGCTACCGGGAGAGATATGGCTACACCTTC CASSYRERYGYTF TRBV5-5 . TRBJ1-2 .
TGTGCCAGCAGTGAAGTCCACGGGAGCAATCAGCCCCAGCATTTT CASSEVHGSNQPQHF TRBV2 . TRBJ1-5 .
TGTGCCAGCCGCGGACAGTTGAACACTGAAGCTTTCTTT CASRGQLNTEAFF TRBV5-5 . TRBJ1-1 .
TGTGCCAGCAGACCCATTGTTCGCGGGCAGAACACTGAAGCTTTCTTT CASRPIVRGQNTEAFF TRBV11-2 . TRBJ1-1 .
TGTGCCAGTAGTATAGATCGGAACTCCGGGACAGGTGAAGGTGAAAAACTGTTTTTT CASSIDRNSGTGEGEKLFF TRBV19 TRBD1 TRBJ1-4 .
TGCGCCAGCAGCTTGGCAGGCCTTAGCTCTGGGGCCAACGTCCTGACTTTC CASSLAGLSSGANVLTF TRBV5-1 . TRBJ2-6 .